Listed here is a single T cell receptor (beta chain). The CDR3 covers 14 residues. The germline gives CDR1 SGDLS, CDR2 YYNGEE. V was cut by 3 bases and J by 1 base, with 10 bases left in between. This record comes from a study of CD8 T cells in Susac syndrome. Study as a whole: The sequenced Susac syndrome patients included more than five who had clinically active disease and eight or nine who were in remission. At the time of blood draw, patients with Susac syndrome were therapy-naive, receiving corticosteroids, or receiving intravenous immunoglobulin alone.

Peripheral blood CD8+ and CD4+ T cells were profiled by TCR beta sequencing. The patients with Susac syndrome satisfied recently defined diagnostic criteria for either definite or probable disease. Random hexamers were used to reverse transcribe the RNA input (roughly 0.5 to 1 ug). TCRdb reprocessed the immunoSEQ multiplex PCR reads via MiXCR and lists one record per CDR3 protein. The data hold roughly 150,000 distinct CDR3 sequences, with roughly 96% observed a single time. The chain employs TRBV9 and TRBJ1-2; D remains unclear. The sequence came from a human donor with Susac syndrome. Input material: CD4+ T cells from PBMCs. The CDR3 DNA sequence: TGTGCCAGCAGCGCAAACACTTTTAACTATGGCTACACCTTC. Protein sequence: CASSANTFNYGYTF.